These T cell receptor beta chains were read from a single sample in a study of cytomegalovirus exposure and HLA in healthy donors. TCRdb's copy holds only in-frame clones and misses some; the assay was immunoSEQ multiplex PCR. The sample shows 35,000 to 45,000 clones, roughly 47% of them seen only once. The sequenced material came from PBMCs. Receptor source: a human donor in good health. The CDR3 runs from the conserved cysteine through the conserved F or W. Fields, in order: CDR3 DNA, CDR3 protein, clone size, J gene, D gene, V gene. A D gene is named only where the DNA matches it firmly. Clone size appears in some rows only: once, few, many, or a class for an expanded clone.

TGTGCCAGCAGACCACAGGGTAGCGGGAGTTTCGGGGAGCTGTTTTTT | CASRPQGSGSFGELFF | once | TRBJ2-2 | TRBD2 | TRBV11-2
TGTGCCAGCAGTTACACGACAGGGTTCGGACAGCCCCAGCATTTT | CASSYTTGFGQPQHF | few | TRBJ1-5 | TRBD1 | TRBV6-6
TGTGCCAGCAGCTTAGGGACTAGCGGGATGGCCTACGAGCAGTACTTC | CASSLGTSGMAYEQYF | few | TRBJ2-7 | TRBD2 | TRBV7-2
TGTGCCAGCAGCTTTCAGGGACTAGCGGGGGCGATATCCTACGAGCAGTACTTC | CASSFQGLAGAISYEQYF | NA | TRBJ2-7 | TRBD2 | TRBV7-6
TGTGCCAGCTCACCAAGGCTGGCGACAGGGGACACTGAAGCTTTCTTT | CASSPRLATGDTEAFF | NA | TRBJ1-1 | TRBD1 | TRBV18
TGTGCCAGCTGCCGGGGACTAGCGGGGAGGGAGACCCAGTACTTC | CASCRGLAGRETQYF | NA | TRBJ2-5 | TRBD2 | TRBV25-1
TGTGCCAGCAGCTTATGGGGGCCCTACAATGAGCAGTTCTTC | CASSLWGPYNEQFF | NA | TRBJ2-1 | NA | TRBV7-6
TGTGCCAGCAGCTTTGGTCACCCGCTAATGAACTATGGCTACACCTTC | CASSFGHPLMNYGYTF | NA | TRBJ1-2 | NA | TRBV5-6
TGTGCCAGTAGTATATCGGACAGGGAGAGCTATGGCTACACCTTC | CASSISDRESYGYTF | NA | TRBJ1-2 | TRBD1 | TRBV19
TGTGCCACCAGCAGAGTAATAGCGGCTAGCACAGATACGCAGTATTTT | CATSRVIAASTDTQYF | NA | TRBJ2-3 | NA | TRBV15
TGTGCCAGCAGCGGGACAGGGGCAATTGTAGAAAGATCACCCCTCCACTTT | CASSGTGAIVERSPLHF | few | TRBJ1-6 | TRBD1 | TRBV14
TGTGCCTGGGTCAGACAGATTGAAGCTTTCTTT | CAWVRQIEAFF | NA | TRBJ1-1 | NA | TRBV30
TGTGCCAGACAGGGAAGGAACGAGCAGTACTTC | CARQGRNEQYF | few | TRBJ2-7 | NA | TRBV2
TGCGCCAGCAGTCAATCAAGCAGGGGTCATAATTCACCCCTCCACTTT | CASSQSSRGHNSPLHF | medium-sized | TRBJ1-6 | NA | TRBV23-1
TGTGCCAGCAGTGCCGCCCTGAGGACAGGAGCTTATGGCTACACCTTC | CASSAALRTGAYGYTF | NA | TRBJ1-2 | TRBD1 | TRBV2
TGTGCCAGCAGCCCCCCCGGAGTAGCGGGACATGAGCAGTTCTTC | CASSPPGVAGHEQFF | NA | TRBJ2-1 | TRBD2 | TRBV7-7
TGTGCCAGCACGACTCCCGACCGGAACACTGAAGCTTTCTTT | CASTTPDRNTEAFF | NA | TRBJ1-1 | NA | TRBV2
TGTGCCACCAGCAGAGATCAGGGGGCGCGGGGAAACACCATATATTTT | CATSRDQGARGNTIYF | NA | TRBJ1-3 | TRBD1 | TRBV15
TGTGCCAGCAGCAAGACAGGGGGCGCGGACTATGGCTACACCTTC | CASSKTGGADYGYTF | NA | TRBJ1-2 | TRBD1 | TRBV7-8
TGTGCCAGTAGTATCGGTCACAGGGGGTGGGGGACTGAAGCTTTCTTT | CASSIGHRGWGTEAFF | NA | TRBJ1-1 | TRBD1 | TRBV19
TGTGCCAGCAGCCCCAGCGGTCTGGTCCTTGCTGAAAAACTGTTTTTT | CASSPSGLVLAEKLFF | few | TRBJ1-4 | NA | TRBV11-2
TGTGCCAGCACCCGGCAGGGGGCTAAGGAAAAACTGTTTTTT | CASTRQGAKEKLFF | few | TRBJ1-4 | TRBD1 | TRBV7-9
TGTGCCAGCAGCACCGTTCAGGGCCCCTATGGCTACACCTTC | CASSTVQGPYGYTF | NA | TRBJ1-2 | NA | TRBV7-2
TGCGCCAGCAGCTTCTCGACTAGCGGTTCCTACGAGCAGTACTTC | CASSFSTSGSYEQYF | NA | TRBJ2-7 | TRBD2 | TRBV5-1
TGTGCCAGCCAAGCCCTAGCGGGGCGCACCGGGGAGCTGTTTTTT | CASQALAGRTGELFF | NA | TRBJ2-2 | TRBD2 | TRBV19
TGCGCCAGCAGCTTGGCCGCGGGACAGAATAATTCACCCCTCCACTTT | CASSLAAGQNNSPLHF | few | TRBJ1-6 | TRBD1 | TRBV5-1
TGTGCCAGCAGCTTTGATCCGGTCGAGGAAAAACTGTTTTTT | CASSFDPVEEKLFF | NA | TRBJ1-4 | NA | TRBV5-4
TGTGCCAGCAGTTCCAACACGCGGGGTCGGTTCTTC | CASSSNTRGRFF | NA | TRBJ2-1 | NA | TRBV6-1
TGTGCCAGTAGTTTACAGGGACGAAACTATGGCTACACCTTC | CASSLQGRNYGYTF | NA | TRBJ1-2 | NA | TRBV19
TGTGCCAGCAGCCAAGATCGGGGCTACGAGCAGTACTTC | CASSQDRGYEQYF | NA | TRBJ2-7 | NA | TRBV14
TGTGCCAGCAGCCAAGGGACAGCTACAGATACGCAGTATTTT | CASSQGTATDTQYF | few | TRBJ2-3 | TRBD1 | TRBV7-8
TGCGCCAGCAGCTTCGAGCCTCTAGAGTTGTCAGAGACCCAGTACTTC | CASSFEPLELSETQYF | NA | TRBJ2-5 | NA | TRBV5-1
TGCGCCAGCAGCCAAGATCTAGCGGTTACAGATACGCAGTATTTT | CASSQDLAVTDTQYF | NA | TRBJ2-3 | TRBD2 | TRBV4-3
TGTGCCAGCAGGTCGGGGAGCTCTGGGGCCAACGTCCTGACTTTC | CASRSGSSGANVLTF | few | TRBJ2-6 | NA | TRBV6-1
TGTGCCAGCTCACCAGAGACAGCAAATTCACCCCTCCACTTT | CASSPETANSPLHF | few | TRBJ1-6 | NA | TRBV18
TGTGCCAGCAGCTTTGACAGGGGCAATCAGCCCCAGCATTTT | CASSFDRGNQPQHF | NA | TRBJ1-5 | TRBD1 | TRBV5-5
TGTGCCAGCAGCGCCGGGACTAGCGGGTCAGATACGCAGTATTTT | CASSAGTSGSDTQYF | NA | TRBJ2-3 | TRBD2 | TRBV9
TGCGCCAGCAGTGGGGACAGGAAGACTTCAACCAATGAGCAGTTCTTC | CASSGDRKTSTNEQFF | NA | TRBJ2-1 | TRBD1 | TRBV10-1
TGTGCCAGCACGGGACAGGGGGTGTCCTACGAGCAGTACTTC | CASTGQGVSYEQYF | NA | TRBJ2-7 | TRBD1 | TRBV6-6
TGTGCCAGCAGCTTGACAGGGGGCGGGCACGGGCAGTACTTC | CASSLTGGGHGQYF | NA | TRBJ2-5 | TRBD1 | TRBV7-2
TGTGCCAGCAGCCCGGGACTAGCGGGGGCAGATACGCAGTATTTT | CASSPGLAGADTQYF | once | TRBJ2-3 | TRBD2 | TRBV7-9
TGTGCCAGCAGCTTAGTAACAGGGGTAGGCGAAAAACTGTTTTTT | CASSLVTGVGEKLFF | NA | TRBJ1-4 | TRBD1 | TRBV7-6
TGTGCCAGCAGTGCGGGACAGCGTCAGGCCCAAGCTTTCTTT | CASSAGQRQAQAFF | few | TRBJ1-1 | TRBD1 | TRBV28
TGTGCCAGAAACAGGGGACATAGCAATCAGCCCCAGCATTTT | CARNRGHSNQPQHF | few | TRBJ1-5 | TRBD1 | TRBV6-4
TGTGCCAGCAGCTTAGCGAGACAGACCTCTGGAAACACCATATATTTT | CASSLARQTSGNTIYF | few | TRBJ1-3 | NA | TRBV7-2
TGTGCCAGCAGCGGTCAAGCGGGGATCTACAATGAGCAGTTCTTC | CASSGQAGIYNEQFF | NA | TRBJ2-1 | TRBD2 | TRBV6-5
TGTGCCAGCCACAGGGGGGACACCGGGGAGCTGTTTTTT | CASHRGDTGELFF | NA | TRBJ2-2 | TRBD1 | TRBV6-1
TGTGCCAGCAGCTTAGGGGGGGGAGGAAACATTCAGTACTTC | CASSLGGGGNIQYF | NA | TRBJ2-4 | TRBD2 | TRBV7-3
TGTGCCAGCAGTCCAATCACAGATACGCAGTATTTT | CASSPITDTQYF | few | TRBJ2-3 | NA | TRBV7-9
TGTGCCAGCAGTGAAGCGCCCCAGGGTAATTCACCCCTCCACTTT | CASSEAPQGNSPLHF | few | TRBJ1-6 | NA | TRBV2
TGTGCCATCTCACAGGGAGGGGGCAATCAGCCCCAGCATTTT | CAISQGGGNQPQHF | few | TRBJ1-5 | NA | TRBV2
TGTGCCAGCATCCCGCCGGGAGCTAGGAGCACTGAAGCTTTCTTT | CASIPPGARSTEAFF | NA | TRBJ1-1 | NA | TRBV27